This T cell receptor (beta chain) was sequenced for a study of T-cell memory formation after mild COVID-19. Study-wide background: Most TCR clusters belonged to a single donor.

Germline CDR1 is DFQATT and CDR2 is SNEGSKA (reference sequence). V lost 7 bases and J 2 bases, leaving 9 bases between the germline ends. The CDR3 length is 11 residues. As concerns this clonotype: Its antigen is as yet unknown.

5'RACE primed from the constant segment yielded TCR alpha and TCR beta cDNA libraries bearing sample barcodes and UMIs. One entry per CDR3 protein, called by TCRdb with MiXCR from the 5' RACE reads. The sample includes some 69,000 distinct CDR3 sequences, about a sixth of them seen just once. General observations from the study: Contracting clones, day 15 to 85, had balanced CD4/CD8, and later expanders favored CD4+.

The clonotype was recovered from an adult woman who had mild COVID-19 (a few samples of this study predate the infection). Cell type and time point are not known. The material sequenced was PBMCs or a T cell subset sorted from them (not recorded which). The rearrangement links TRBV20-1 to TRBJ2-7, with D hard to call. For the CDR3, the DNA is TGCAGTGGAAGACTTGCCTACGAGCAGTACTTC. Translation: CSGRLAYEQYF.